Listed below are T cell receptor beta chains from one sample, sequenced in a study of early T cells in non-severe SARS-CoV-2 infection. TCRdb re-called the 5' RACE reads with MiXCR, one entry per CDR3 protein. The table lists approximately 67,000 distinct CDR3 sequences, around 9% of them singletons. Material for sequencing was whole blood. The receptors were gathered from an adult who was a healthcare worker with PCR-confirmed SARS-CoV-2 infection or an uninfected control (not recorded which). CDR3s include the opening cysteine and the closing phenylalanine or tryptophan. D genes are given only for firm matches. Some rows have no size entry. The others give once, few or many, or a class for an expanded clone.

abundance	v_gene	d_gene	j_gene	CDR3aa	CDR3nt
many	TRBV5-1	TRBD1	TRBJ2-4	CASSWGQGAKNIQYF	TGCGCCAGCAGCTGGGGACAGGGGGCCAAAAACATTCAGTACTTC
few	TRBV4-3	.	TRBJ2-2	CASSQGRNTGELFF	TGCGCCAGCAGCCAGGGACGGAACACCGGGGAGCTGTTTTTT
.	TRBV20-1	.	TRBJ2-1	CSASPRTSYNEQFF	TGCAGTGCTAGCCCCAGGACCTCCTACAATGAGCAGTTCTTC
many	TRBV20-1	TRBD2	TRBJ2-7	CSARVRREGRNEQYF	TGCAGTGCTAGGGTACGGCGGGAGGGCCGCAACGAGCAGTACTTC
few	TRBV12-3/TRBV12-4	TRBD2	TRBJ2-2	CASRQDLGLAGVRTGELFF	TGTGCCAGCAGACAAGACTTGGGACTAGCGGGAGTGAGAACCGGGGAGCTGTTTTTT
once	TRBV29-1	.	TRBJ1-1	CSVDASQNTEAFF	TGCAGCGTTGATGCCAGCCAGAACACTGAAGCTTTCTTT
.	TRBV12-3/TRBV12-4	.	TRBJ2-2	CASSGGVVANTGELFF	TGTGCCAGCAGTGGGGGCGTTGTCGCGAACACCGGGGAGCTGTTTTTT
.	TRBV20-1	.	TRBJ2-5	CSARAWGQQETQYF	TGCAGTGCTAGAGCGTGGGGGCAGCAAGAGACCCAGTACTTC
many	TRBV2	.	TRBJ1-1	CASRTRNTEAFF	TGTGCCAGCAGGACTAGGAACACTGAAGCTTTCTTT
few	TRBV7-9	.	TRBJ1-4	CASSHGGGDEKLFF	TGTGCCAGCAGCCACGGAGGCGGGGATGAAAAACTGTTTTTT
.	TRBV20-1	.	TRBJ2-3	CSAPSLKGSADTQYF	TGCAGTGCCCCGTCCCTAAAGGGAAGTGCAGATACGCAGTATTTT
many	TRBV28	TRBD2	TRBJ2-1	CASSGTSGISYNEQFF	TGTGCCAGCAGCGGGACTAGCGGGATCTCCTACAATGAGCAGTTCTTC
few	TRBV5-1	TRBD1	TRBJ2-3	CASSGAGTGADTQYF	TGCGCCAGCAGCGGAGCCGGGACAGGGGCAGATACGCAGTATTTT
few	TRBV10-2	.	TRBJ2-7	CASGRRTYEQYF	TGCGCCAGCGGCCGACGAACCTACGAGCAGTACTTC
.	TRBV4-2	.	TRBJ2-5	CASSPTVNQETQYF	TGTGCCAGCAGCCCAACGGTTAACCAAGAGACCCAGTACTTC
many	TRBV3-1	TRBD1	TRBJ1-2	CASSLLPGQGGNGYTF	TGTGCCAGCAGCCTTCTCCCGGGACAGGGTGGAAATGGCTACACCTTC
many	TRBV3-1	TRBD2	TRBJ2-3	CASSQRPGLAGSTDTQYF	TGTGCCAGCAGCCAACGACCGGGACTAGCGGGAAGCACAGATACGCAGTATTTT
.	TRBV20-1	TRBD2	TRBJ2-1	CSARGLTYNEQFF	TGCAGTGCTAGGGGACTAACCTACAATGAGCAGTTCTTC
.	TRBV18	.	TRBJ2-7	CASSEGPGGGSYEQYF	TGTGCCAGCTCAGAGGGCCCTGGGGGCGGATCCTACGAGCAGTACTTC
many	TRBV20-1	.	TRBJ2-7	CSATTAYEQYF	TGCAGTGCTACGACAGCGTACGAGCAGTACTTC
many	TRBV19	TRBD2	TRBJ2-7	CASSRRAGVSPYEQYF	TGTGCCAGTAGTAGGAGGGCGGGAGTTAGCCCCTACGAGCAGTACTTC
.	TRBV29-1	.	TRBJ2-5	CSVMVQETQYF	TGCAGCGTTATGGTACAAGAGACCCAGTACTTC
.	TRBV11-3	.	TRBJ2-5	CASSLGRLETQYF	TGTGCCAGCAGCTTAGGGAGGCTAGAGACCCAGTACTTC
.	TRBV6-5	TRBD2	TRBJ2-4	CASSYRSSGTSGRGQANIQYF	TGTGCCAGCAGTTACCGATCGTCGGGGACTAGCGGGAGGGGGCAGGCAAACATTCAGTACTTC
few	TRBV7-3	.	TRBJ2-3	CASSLNPPGTDTQYF	TGTGCCAGCAGCTTAAACCCCCCGGGAACAGATACGCAGTATTTT
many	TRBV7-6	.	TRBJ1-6	CASSLADGGNSPLHF	TGTGCCAGCAGCTTAGCCGACGGCGGGAATTCACCCCTCCACTTT
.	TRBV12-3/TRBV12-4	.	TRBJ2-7	CASSQNGSLSEQYF	TGTGCCAGCAGCCAGAACGGTAGCCTCTCCGAGCAGTACTTC
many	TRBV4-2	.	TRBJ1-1	CASSQDRNTEAFF	TGTGCCAGCAGCCAAGACAGGAACACTGAAGCTTTCTTT
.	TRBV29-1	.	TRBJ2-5	CSVVDRFQETQYF	TGCAGCGTTGTGGACAGATTTCAAGAGACCCAGTACTTC
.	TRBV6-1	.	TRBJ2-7	CASSAINRAEQYF	TGTGCCAGCAGTGCCATAAACAGGGCCGAGCAGTACTTC
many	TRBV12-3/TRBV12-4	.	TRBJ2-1	CASQSLLERYNEQFF	TGTGCCAGTCAATCCTTATTGGAGAGATACAATGAGCAGTTCTTC
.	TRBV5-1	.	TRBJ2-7	CASSLDRVYEQYF	TGCGCCAGCAGCTTGGACAGGGTCTACGAGCAGTACTTC
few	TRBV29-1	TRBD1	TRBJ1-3	CSVRTGSNSGNTIYF	TGCAGCGTCAGGACAGGGTCCAACTCTGGAAACACCATATATTTT
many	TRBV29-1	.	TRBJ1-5	CSARTDSNQPQHF	TGCAGCGCCCGGACAGATAGCAATCAGCCCCAGCATTTT
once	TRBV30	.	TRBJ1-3	CAWSMDSRSENTIYF	TGTGCCTGGAGTATGGACAGCCGCTCTGAAAACACCATATATTTT
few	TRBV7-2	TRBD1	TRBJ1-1	CASSRQGGTEAFF	TGTGCCAGCAGTCGACAGGGAGGCACTGAAGCTTTCTTT
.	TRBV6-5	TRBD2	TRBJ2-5	CASSTRLALYQETQYF	TGTGCCAGCAGTACTAGACTAGCCCTATACCAAGAGACCCAGTACTTC
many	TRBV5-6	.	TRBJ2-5	CASSFSVSGAETQYF	TGTGCCAGCAGCTTTTCAGTTTCGGGAGCTGAGACCCAGTACTTC
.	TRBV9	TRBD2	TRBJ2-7	CASSGRTSGHYEQYF	TGTGCCAGCAGCGGAAGGACTAGCGGGCATTACGAGCAGTACTTC
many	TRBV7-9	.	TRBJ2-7	CASSLGEGKQYF	TGTGCCAGCAGCCTGGGTGAGGGTAAGCAGTACTTC
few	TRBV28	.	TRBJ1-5	CASSFVSGFQPQHF	TGTGCCAGCAGTTTCGTTTCGGGTTTTCAGCCCCAGCATTTT
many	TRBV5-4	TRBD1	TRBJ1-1	CASRRGTGDTEAFF	TGTGCCAGCAGACGAGGGACAGGAGACACTGAAGCTTTCTTT
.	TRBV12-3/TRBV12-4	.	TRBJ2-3	CASSYRGEHTQYF	TGTGCCAGCAGTTACCGAGGGGAACATACGCAGTATTTT